This record concerns one T cell receptor beta chain sequence. Its antigen is still unknown. These data are taken from a study of T cell responses to AZD1222 COVID-19 vaccine. Study results and caveats: Sampling captured repertoires only after the peak T cell response. Nearly half of unique spike-specific TCRs reportedly avoided B.1.351 and B.1.1.7 mutated regions.

CDR3 length: 13 amino acids. The V gene lost 2 bases and the J gene lost 6 bases, with 11 bases spanning the gap. CDR1 is SGHTA and CDR2 is FQGNSA in the germline V gene. TCRdb keeps only in-frame clones here, not all; method: immunoSEQ multiplex PCR. The sample yields about 120,000 clones, more than 80% seen once. The chain carries TRBV7-2 and TRBJ2-7; the D gene is possibly TRBD2 (5 bases). The source of this sequence is an adult who received the MenACWY meningococcal vaccine as a control. Sequencing used peripheral blood, obtained 28 days after the second dose of the MenACWY control vaccine. In DNA form, the CDR3 reads TGTGCCAGCAGCTTATCGGGGTTGGGCGAGCAGTACTTC. Encoded protein: CASSLSGLGEQYF.